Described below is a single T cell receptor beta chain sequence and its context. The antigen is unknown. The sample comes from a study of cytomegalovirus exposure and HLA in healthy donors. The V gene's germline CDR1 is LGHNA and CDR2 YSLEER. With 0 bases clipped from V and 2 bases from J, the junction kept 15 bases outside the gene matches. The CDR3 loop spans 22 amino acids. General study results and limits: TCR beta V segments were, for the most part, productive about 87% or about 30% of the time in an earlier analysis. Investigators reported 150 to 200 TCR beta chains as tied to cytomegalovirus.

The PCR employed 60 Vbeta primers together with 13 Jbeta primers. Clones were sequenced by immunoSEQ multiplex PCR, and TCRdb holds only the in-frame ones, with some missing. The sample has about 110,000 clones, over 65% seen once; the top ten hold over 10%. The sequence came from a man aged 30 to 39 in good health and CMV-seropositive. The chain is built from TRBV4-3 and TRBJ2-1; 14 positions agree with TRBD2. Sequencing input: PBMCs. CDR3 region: CASSQDHNSGTSGGPTYNEQFF. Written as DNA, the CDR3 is TGCGCCAGCAGCCAAGATCATAACTCCGGGACTAGCGGGGGCCCCACCTACAATGAGCAGTTCTTC.